This T cell receptor (beta chain) comes out of a study of T cell repertoires in ileal Crohn's disease. About the study: At surgery, less than 45% of patients smoked, with median disease duration about eight years. Surgery for a complication: stricturing in 61%, penetrating in 39%. Study-wide points: Compared with CD4 T cells, sorted CD8 cells carried more expanded clones.

The ends lost 6 bases at V and 2 bases at J; junction bases unmatched: 9. There are 15 residues in the CDR3. CDR1 and CDR2 from the germline V gene are PRHDT and FYEKMQ (reference sequence). The time point denotes: neoterminal ileum biopsy at postoperative endoscopy, about 6 months after surgery. Repertoires were generated with immunoSEQ multiplex PCR, while TCRdb's copy carries only in-frame clones and drops some. The table has around 10,000 clones, approximately 72% seen once. Notes on this clone: What it recognizes is unknown.

V gene TRBV13 combines with J gene TRBJ1-2; 7 bases are shared with TRBD1. The source material was ileal tissue. This sequence originates from an adult with Crohn's disease. CDR3 amino acids: CASSPRQGSNYGYTF. CDR3 sequence (DNA): TGTGCCAGCAGTCCACGACAGGGTTCCAACTATGGCTACACCTTC.